This entry concerns a single T cell receptor (beta chain). This sample is part of a study of blood T cell repertoires in COVID-19. About the study: Material from acute and convalescent COVID-19 was sourced from the United States, Italy and Spain. Sample material is recorded as cDNA or gDNA derived from T cells, B-cell-depleted T cells, or PBMCs.

Germline CDR1 reads SNHLY; CDR2 reads FYNNEI. Germline trimming cut 3 bases from V and 10 bases from J; bases unmatched to any gene: 14. The CDR3 totals 16 residues. Original analysis: Nucleated cell number was recorded as an estimate derived from reference gene primer amplification. Sequencing was performed with immunoSEQ multiplex PCR; in TCRdb, only in-frame clones are kept and a portion is missing. That table supplies the V and J calls and clone size; D and trimming were determined from the DNA. The repertoire includes over 300,000 clones, roughly 89% of them detected once, and 6% to 7.5% sits in the top ten.

Input material: peripheral blood. This rearrangement joins TRBV2 to TRBJ2-1, with 8 positions matching TRBD1. The clonotype originates from a man aged 18 to 30 with active or convalescent COVID-19. The CDR3 nucleotides read TGTGCCAGCAGTGAGGTCGGGGGACAGGTACAATGGGAGCAGTTCTTC. Translating it yields CASSEVGGQVQWEQFF.